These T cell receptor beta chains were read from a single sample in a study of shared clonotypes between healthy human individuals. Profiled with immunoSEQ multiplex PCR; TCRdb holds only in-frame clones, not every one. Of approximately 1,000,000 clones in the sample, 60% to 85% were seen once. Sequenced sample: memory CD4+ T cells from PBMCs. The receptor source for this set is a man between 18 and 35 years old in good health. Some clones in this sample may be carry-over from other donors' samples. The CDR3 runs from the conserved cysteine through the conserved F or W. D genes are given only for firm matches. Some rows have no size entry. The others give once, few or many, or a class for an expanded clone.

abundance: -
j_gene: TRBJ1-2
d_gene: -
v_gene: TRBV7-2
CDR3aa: CASSLEGGGRGYTF
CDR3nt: TGTGCCAGCAGCTTAGAAGGGGGAGGAAGAGGCTACACCTTC

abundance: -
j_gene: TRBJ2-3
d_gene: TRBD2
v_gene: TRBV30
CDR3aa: CATTQAGGPNTQYF
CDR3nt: TGTGCCACGACCCAGGCGGGAGGCCCGAATACGCAGTATTTT

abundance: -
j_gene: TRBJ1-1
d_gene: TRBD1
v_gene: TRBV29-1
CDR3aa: CSARTGTEAFF
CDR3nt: TGCAGCGCACGGACAGGGACTGAAGCTTTCTTT

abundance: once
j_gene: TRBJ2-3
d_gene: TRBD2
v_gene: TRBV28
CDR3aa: CASSILAGGLTDTQYF
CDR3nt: TGTGCCAGCAGTATTCTAGCGGGAGGGCTGACAGATACGCAGTATTTT

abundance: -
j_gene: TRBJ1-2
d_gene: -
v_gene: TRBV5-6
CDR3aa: CASSPVARGYGYTF
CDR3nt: TGTGCCAGCAGCCCTGTAGCGAGAGGCTATGGCTACACCTTC

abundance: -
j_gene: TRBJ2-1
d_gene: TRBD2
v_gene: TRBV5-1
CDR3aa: CASSLAVAGWYNEQFF
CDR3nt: TGCGCCAGCAGCCTGGCGGTAGCGGGATGGTACAATGAGCAGTTCTTC

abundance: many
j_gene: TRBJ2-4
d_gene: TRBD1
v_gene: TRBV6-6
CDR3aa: CASNRDRGPGNIQYF
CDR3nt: TGTGCCAGCAACCGGGACAGGGGGCCGGGAAACATTCAGTACTTC

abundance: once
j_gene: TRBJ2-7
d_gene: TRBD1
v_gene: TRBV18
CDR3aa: CASSPQSGGSYEQYF
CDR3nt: TGTGCCAGCTCACCACAGTCAGGGGGCTCTTACGAGCAGTACTTC

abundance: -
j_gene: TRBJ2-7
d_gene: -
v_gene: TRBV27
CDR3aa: CASRGQHPYEQYF
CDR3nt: TGTGCCAGCCGCGGGCAGCATCCCTACGAGCAGTACTTC

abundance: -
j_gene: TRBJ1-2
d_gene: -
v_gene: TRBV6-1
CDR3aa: CASSEGPTAGHYGYTF
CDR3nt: TGTGCCAGCAGTGAGGGCCCCACAGCCGGTCACTATGGCTACACCTTC

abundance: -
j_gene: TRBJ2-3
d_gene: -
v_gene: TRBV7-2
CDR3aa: CASSLELRDGTDTQYF
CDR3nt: TGTGCCAGCAGCTTAGAACTCCGGGACGGCACAGATACGCAGTATTTT

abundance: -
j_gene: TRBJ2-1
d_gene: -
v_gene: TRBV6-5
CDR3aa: CASSFRGTRDNEQFF
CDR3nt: TGTGCCAGCAGTTTCCGGGGGACTCGGGACAATGAGCAGTTCTTC

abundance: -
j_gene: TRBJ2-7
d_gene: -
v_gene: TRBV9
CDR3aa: CASSPRIEDAYEQYF
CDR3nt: TGTGCCAGCAGCCCCCGGATAGAGGATGCCTACGAGCAGTACTTC

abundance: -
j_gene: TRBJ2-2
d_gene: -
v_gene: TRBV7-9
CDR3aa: CASSSGVTGELFF
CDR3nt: TGTGCCAGCAGCTCGGGGGTCACCGGGGAGCTGTTTTTT

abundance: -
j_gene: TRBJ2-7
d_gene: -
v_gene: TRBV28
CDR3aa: CASSLFRYEQYF
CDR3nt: TGTGCCAGCAGTTTATTCCGGTACGAGCAGTACTTC

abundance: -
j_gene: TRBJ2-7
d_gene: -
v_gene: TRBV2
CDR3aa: CASSASPYEQYF
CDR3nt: TGTGCCAGCAGTGCCAGTCCATACGAGCAGTACTTC

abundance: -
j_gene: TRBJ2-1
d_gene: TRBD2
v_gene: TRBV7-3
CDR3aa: CASSRLAGGQDEQFF
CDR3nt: TGTGCCAGCAGCCGACTAGCGGGAGGGCAGGATGAGCAGTTCTTC

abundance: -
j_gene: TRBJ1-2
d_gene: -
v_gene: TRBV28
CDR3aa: CASSFEDSLYGYTF
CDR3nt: TGTGCCAGCAGTTTTGAAGACAGCCTCTATGGCTACACCTTC

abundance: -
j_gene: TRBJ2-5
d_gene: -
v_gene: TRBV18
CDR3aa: CASSPRGRAEGETQYF
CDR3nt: TGTGCCAGCTCACCACGGGGTAGGGCCGAGGGAGAGACCCAGTACTTC

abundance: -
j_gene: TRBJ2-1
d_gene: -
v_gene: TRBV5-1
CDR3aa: CASSLVGSASYNEQFF
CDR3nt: TGCGCCAGCAGCTTGGTAGGGTCGGCCTCCTACAATGAGCAGTTCTTC

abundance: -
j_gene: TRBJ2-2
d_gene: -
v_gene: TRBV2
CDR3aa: CASRRLGANTGELFF
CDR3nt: TGTGCCAGCAGGAGACTGGGAGCAAACACCGGGGAGCTGTTTTTT

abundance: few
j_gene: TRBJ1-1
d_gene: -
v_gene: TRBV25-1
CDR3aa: CASSESGYTEAFF
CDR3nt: TGTGCCAGCAGTGAATCTGGGTACACTGAAGCTTTCTTT

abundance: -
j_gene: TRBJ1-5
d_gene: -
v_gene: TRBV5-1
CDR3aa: CASSPLGPGVSATQHF
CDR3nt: TGCGCCAGCAGCCCCCTGGGCCCGGGGGTATCAGCGACCCAGCATTTT

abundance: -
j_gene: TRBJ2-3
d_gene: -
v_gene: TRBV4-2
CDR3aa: CASSHPGPGRTDTQYF
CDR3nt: TGTGCCAGCAGCCACCCGGGACCCGGACGCACAGATACGCAGTATTTT

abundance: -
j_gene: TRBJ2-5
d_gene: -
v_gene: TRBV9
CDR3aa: CASSVGTSQETQYF
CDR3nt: TGTGCCAGCAGCGTAGGGACTTCCCAAGAGACCCAGTACTTC

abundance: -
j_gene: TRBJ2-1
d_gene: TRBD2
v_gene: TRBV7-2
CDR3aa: CASSSSLSGSYYNEQFF
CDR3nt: TGTGCCAGCAGCTCGAGCCTAAGCGGGAGTTACTACAATGAGCAGTTCTTC